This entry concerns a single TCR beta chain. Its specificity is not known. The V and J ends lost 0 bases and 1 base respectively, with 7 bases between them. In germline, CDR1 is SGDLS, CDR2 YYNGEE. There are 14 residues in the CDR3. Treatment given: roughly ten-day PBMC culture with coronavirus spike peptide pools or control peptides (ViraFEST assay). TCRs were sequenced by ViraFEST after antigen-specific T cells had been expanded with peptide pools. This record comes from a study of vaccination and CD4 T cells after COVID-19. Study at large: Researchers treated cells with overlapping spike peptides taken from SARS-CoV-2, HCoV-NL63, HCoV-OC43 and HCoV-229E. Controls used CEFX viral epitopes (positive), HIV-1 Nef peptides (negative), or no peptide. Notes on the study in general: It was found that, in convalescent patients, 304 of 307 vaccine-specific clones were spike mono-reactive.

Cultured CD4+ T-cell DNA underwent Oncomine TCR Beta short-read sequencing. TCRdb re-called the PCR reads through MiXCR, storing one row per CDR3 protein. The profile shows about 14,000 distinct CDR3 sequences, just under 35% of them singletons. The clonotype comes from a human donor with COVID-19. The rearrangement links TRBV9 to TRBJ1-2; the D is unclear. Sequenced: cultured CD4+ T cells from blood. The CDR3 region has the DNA TGTGCCAGCAGCGTAGCGAGGTGTAACTATGGCTACACCTTC. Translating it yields CASSVARCNYGYTF.